The source of this T cell receptor beta chain is a study of identical twins. General study results and limits: There was an excess of low generation probability in the out-of-frame alpha sequences that twins shared.

In TCRdb, the 5' RACE reads were re-called with MiXCR into one record per CDR3 protein. Of about 250,000 distinct CDR3 sequences listed, more than 12% are singletons. Turning to this clonotype: Its antigen is unidentified.

J lost 7 bases, V lost 4 bases, and 8 bases had no gene match. This CDR3 region has 15 residues. CDR1 SEHNR and CDR2 FQNEAQ come from the germline V gene (reference sequence). Sequencing used memory (CD45RO+) T cells sorted from blood. The receptor comes from a woman under 30 in good health. The rearrangement uses TRBV7-9 and TRBJ2-1; TRBD2 matches at 9 bases. This CDR3 is CASSSRREGRNEQFF. CDR3 nucleotides: TGTGCCAGCAGCTCCCGGCGGGAGGGCCGGAATGAGCAGTTCTTC.